This entry lists 28 T cell receptor beta chains sequenced from one sample in a study of blood T cell repertoires in COVID-19. TCRdb's copy holds only in-frame clones and misses some; the assay was immunoSEQ multiplex PCR. The table includes over 150,000 clones, roughly 86% detected once. The sequencing input was peripheral blood. The source of these receptors is a man aged 60-69 years with COVID-19, enrolled during active disease.

In its sample, this clone was seen many times. The J gene is TRBJ1-2, the V gene TRBV5-6; unclear D gene. The V end was cut by 0 bases, the J end by 6 bases, with 6 bases between. The CDR3 contains 12 residues. Germline values: CDR1 SGHDT, CDR2 YYEEEE. The CDR3 DNA reads TGTGCCAGCAGCTTGGGCCCAGATGGCTACACCTTC. The encoded protein is CASSLGPDGYTF.

The chain links TRBV18 to TRBJ1-2, with D perhaps TRBD1 (6 bases). Trimming pared 3 bases from V and 2 bases from J, leaving 16 bases between. CDR3 size: 16 residues. CDR1 and CDR2 from the germline V gene are KGHSH and LQKENI. CDR3 nucleotides: TGTGCCAGCTCACCGAAACAGGGCCAACTAAACTATGGCTACACCTTC. This gives the protein CASSPKQGQLNYGYTF.

V and J are TRBV7-2 and TRBJ2-1, with 7 bases fitting TRBD1. CDR1 and CDR2 from the germline V gene are SGHTA and FQGNSA. The CDR3 consists of 15 residues. V gave up 2 bases and J gave up 7 bases; unmatched junction bases: 8. The DNA for the CDR3 is TGTGCCAGCAGCTTATTCACGACAGGGCATAATGAGCAGTTCTTC. Amino acid sequence: CASSLFTTGHNEQFF.

The CDR3 DNA follows: TGCGCCAGCAGCGACAGGGGGAATGATGGCTACACCTTC. Its translation is CASSDRGNDGYTF. This chain connects TRBV5-1 to TRBJ1-2; 9 nucleotides align to TRBD1. The J segment lost 6 bases and the V segment lost 4 bases, leaving 4 bases of the junction unmatched. CDR3 length: 13 residues. CDR1 and CDR2 from the germline V gene are SGHRS and YFSETQ.

This sequence joins TRBV29-1 and TRBJ1-2; TRBD1 matches at 9 bases. The trim removed 7 bases at V and 9 bases at J, leaving 12 bases unmatched. Germline V gene sequence: CDR1 SQVTM, CDR2 ANQGSEA. This CDR3 spans 13 amino acids. CDR3 amino acids: CSAPTGTGRSYTF. The CDR3 bases are TGCAGCGCGCCGACCGGGACAGGGAGGAGCTACACCTTC.

The rearrangement uses TRBV9 and TRBJ2-7; 11 nucleotides agree with TRBD1. V lost 5 bases to trimming and J lost 3 bases; unmatched junction nucleotides: 4. The CDR3 covers 14 residues. Germline V gives CDR1 SGDLS, CDR2 YYNGEE. The CDR3: CASSTGTGGYEQYF. CDR3 sequence (DNA): TGTGCCAGCAGTACCGGGACAGGGGGCTACGAGCAGTACTTC.

The chain combines TRBV4-3 with TRBJ2-3; weak D call: TRBD2 (5 bases). The CDR3 contains 14 residues. Between the trimmed V and J ends, which lost 0 bases and 5 bases, there was a span of 9 bases. The germline gives CDR1 LGHNA, CDR2 YSLEER. The CDR3 sequence is CASSQDFRGDTQYF. CDR3 DNA: TGCGCCAGCAGCCAAGATTTTCGGGGAGATACGCAGTATTTT.

The chain has TRBV29-1 and TRBJ1-2; D is perhaps TRBD1 (5 bases). Trimming removed 0 bases at V and 7 bases at J, with 18 bases between. The CDR3 consists of 15 residues. Per germline, CDR1 SQVTM and CDR2 ANQGSEA. DNA for the CDR3: TGCAGCGTTGAAGACCAGGGTTACCGGGAGCTTGGCTACACCTTC. It is translated as CSVEDQGYRELGYTF.

The rearrangement joins TRBV12-3 or TRBV12-4 to TRBJ1-1, with D maybe TRBD1 (5 bases). The CDR3 extends over 12 amino acids. Trimming cost V 5 bases and J 10 bases, with 14 bases left between them. The CDR3 sequence: CASSPTGLSAFF. Here the CDR3 DNA reads TGTGCCAGCAGTCCGACGGGACTTTCAGCTTTCTTT.

The DNA for the CDR3 is TGTGCCAGCAGCCACGGGACAGTGAGCTCCTACGAGCAGTACTTC. Residues: CASSHGTVSSYEQYF. The rearrangement uses TRBV3-1 (or the pseudogene TRBV3-2) and TRBJ2-7; TRBD1 matches at 7 bases. V lost 3 bases to trimming and J lost 0 bases; unmatched junction nucleotides: 5. The CDR3 has 15 amino acids. Germline-derived CDR1 and CDR2 are LGHDT and YNNKEL (reference sequence).

The chain recombines TRBV29-1 with TRBJ2-7, with 9 bases aligning to TRBD2. From germline, CDR1 is SQVTM and CDR2 ANQGSEA. This CDR3 contains 14 residues. V was clipped by 3 bases and J by 4 bases; unmatched bases: 7. Written as DNA, the CDR3 is TGCAGCGTTGAGAGCCCTAGCGGGAAGTACGAGCAGTACTTC. It is translated as CSVESPSGKYEQYF.

The CDR3 loop reads CASSVAVAASSYNEQFF. CDR3 in DNA: TGTGCCAGCAGCGTAGCTGTAGCGGCGAGCTCCTACAATGAGCAGTTCTTC. This sequence joins TRBV9 and TRBJ2-1, with D tentatively TRBD2 (6 bases). The V and J ends lost 0 bases and 0 bases respectively, with 13 bases between them. Germline V lookup: CDR1 SGDLS, CDR2 YYNGEE. The CDR3 length is 17 residues.

The CDR3, as DNA: TGTGCCAGCAGCTTGGGTGGACTAAATAATTCACCCCTCCACTTT. This encodes CASSLGGLNNSPLHF. The rearrangement uses TRBV5-4 and TRBJ1-6; no definite D call. CDR1 is SGHNT and CDR2 is YYREEE in the germline V gene (reference sequence). CDR3 length: 15 amino acids. Trimming took off 0 bases at V and 5 bases at J, with 9 bases between the two ends.

This rearrangement joins TRBV15 to TRBJ2-1, with 8 bases fitting TRBD1. The V gene end was trimmed by 1 base and the J gene end by 7 bases; junction bases not matched to a gene: 12. There are 17 residues in the CDR3. Germline-derived CDR1 and CDR2 are LNHNV and YYDKDF (reference sequence). DNA of the CDR3: TGTGCCACCAGCAGAGGGCAGGAAAGGACAGGGTCAAATGAGCAGTTCTTC. Encoded protein: CATSRGQERTGSNEQFF.

This chain links TRBV20-1 with TRBJ2-3, with TRBD1 matching 8 bases. V shed 3 bases and J 6 bases; nucleotides not matched to a gene: 8. Germline V lookup: CDR1 DFQATT, CDR2 SNEGSKA (reference sequence). This CDR3 is built from 14 residues. For the CDR3, the DNA is TGCAGTGCTAGTGGGCAGGGGGCGGGCGATACGCAGTATTTT. Translated: CSASGQGAGDTQYF.

V and J are TRBV21-1 and TRBJ1-4. TRBV21-1 is a pseudogene. The CDR3 loop spans 19 amino acids. The CDR3 reads CASSWDLGRTTAINEKLFF. The DNA of the CDR3 is TGTGCCAGCAGCTGGGACTTAGGCAGGACGACGGCGATTAATGAAAAACTGTTTTTT.

This chain connects TRBV3-1 (or the pseudogene TRBV3-2) to TRBJ1-5, with TRBD1 as a possible D gene (5 bases). Germline-derived CDR1 and CDR2 are LGHDT and YNNKEL (reference sequence). The CDR3 contains 16 residues. Trimming took 4 bases from V and 2 from J, leaving 15 bases between them. The CDR3 DNA reads TGTGCCAGCAGCCGGGGGGTGGGCGGAGGCAATCAGCCCCAGCATTTT. Translation: CASSRGVGGGNQPQHF.

V is TRBV7-8 and J is TRBJ1-3; D not resolved. V dropped 7 bases and J dropped 0 bases, with 10 bases sitting between them. The CDR3 runs to 14 residues. Germline lookup yields CDR1 SGHVS and CDR2 FQNEAQ. The CDR3 spells CASTPVNSGNTIYF. The CDR3 DNA reads as TGTGCCAGCACCCCCGTAAACTCTGGAAACACCATATATTTT.

The genes are TRBV4-3 and TRBJ2-1; 7 bases agree with TRBD2. The length of the CDR3 is 15 residues. V gave up 0 bases and J gave up 8 bases; unmatched junction bases: 7. CDR1 is LGHNA and CDR2 is YSLEER in the germline V gene. The CDR3 DNA reads TGCGCCAGCAGCCAAGATCAACGCGGGAGCTATGAGCAGTTCTTC. It is translated as CASSQDQRGSYEQFF.

The V call is TRBV27, the J call TRBJ1-2; a possible D gene is TRBD1 (6 bases). CDR1 MNHEY and CDR2 SMNVEV come from the germline V gene (reference sequence). The CDR3 is 14 residues long. Deletions cut 2 bases from V and 3 bases from J, with 10 bases between. The DNA of the CDR3 is TGTGCCAGCAGTTTAGTGGGGGCGGACTATGGCTACACCTTC. Protein sequence: CASSLVGADYGYTF.

The chain recombines TRBV19 with TRBJ2-3; D is unresolved. The CDR3 consists of 13 residues. Germline V gene sequence: CDR1 LNHDA, CDR2 SQIVND (reference sequence). V was shortened by 3 bases and J by 5 bases, with 9 bases between the two germline ends. This CDR3 is CASSMAPQDTQYF. The CDR3 DNA follows: TGTGCCAGTAGTATGGCCCCACAAGATACGCAGTATTTT.

The V and J genes are TRBV6-2 or TRBV6-3 and TRBJ2-7; D not resolved. This CDR3 has 13 amino acids. Germline-derived CDR1 and CDR2 are MNHEY and SVGEGT. Deletions cut 3 bases from V and 5 bases from J, with 11 bases between. CDR3 residues: CASSYWAQDEQYF. The DNA for the CDR3 is TGTGCCAGCAGTTATTGGGCTCAAGACGAGCAGTACTTC.

The chain is built from TRBV2 and TRBJ1-5, with TRBD1 matching 8 bases. The CDR3 sequence is 16 residues long. Germline values: CDR1 SNHLY, CDR2 FYNNEI. The V segment lost 6 bases and the J segment 9 bases; nucleotides outside the gene matches: 16. The CDR3 DNA reads TGTGCCAGCAGGGGCAGGGGGCAAGGTTGGAGGGGGCCCCAGCATTTT. It specifies CASRGRGQGWRGPQHF.

The rearrangement links TRBV7-9 to TRBJ1-4; D perhaps matches TRBD1 (5 bases). Trimming pared 5 bases from V and 5 bases from J, leaving 15 bases between. Germline assignment: CDR1 SEHNR and CDR2 FQNEAQ (reference sequence). The CDR3 sequence is 15 residues long. DNA of the CDR3: TGTGCCAGCAGCGAGCCCGGACAACCCAATGAAAAACTGTTTTTT. The encoded protein is CASSEPGQPNEKLFF.

The chain uses TRBV12-3 or TRBV12-4 and TRBJ2-1; D is possibly TRBD2 (6 bases). Trimming pared 6 bases from V and 3 bases from J, leaving 9 bases between. The CDR3 sequence is 13 residues long. For the CDR3, the DNA is TGTGCCAGCAGCTATAGCGGCTACAATGAGCAGTTCTTC. Residues: CASSYSGYNEQFF.

The chain recombines TRBV5-4 with TRBJ1-1; 8 bases are shared with TRBD1. The CDR3 has 13 amino acids. Trimming cost V 5 bases and J 1 base; bases outside gene matches: 1. Germline V gene lookup returns CDR1 SGHNT and CDR2 YYREEE (reference sequence). CDR3: CASRGQENTEAFF. The CDR3 bases are TGTGCCAGCAGGGGACAGGAGAACACTGAAGCTTTCTTT.

The chain recombines TRBV5-4 with TRBJ1-6; D not resolved. Germline V gene data show CDR1 as SGHNT and CDR2 as YYREEE (reference sequence). Between the trimmed V and J ends, which lost 0 bases and 9 bases, there was a span of 10 bases. CDR3 size: 14 residues. CDR3 region: CASSLAGDGSPLHF. For the CDR3, the DNA is TGTGCCAGCAGCTTGGCCGGGGATGGTTCACCCCTCCACTTT.

V usage is TRBV29-1 and J usage is TRBJ2-7, with TRBD1 matching 7 bases. CDR1 SQVTM and CDR2 ANQGSEA come from the germline V gene. V trimming: 7 bases; J trimming: 5 bases; junction bases outside the gene matches: 14. The CDR3 runs to 14 residues. DNA of the CDR3: TGCAGCGCTCAAGAGCCGGGACAGAGACACGAGCAGTACTTC. The encoded protein is CSAQEPGQRHEQYF.